The 29 T cell receptor beta chains presented below share a single source sample, sequenced in a study of OX40 agonist ivuxolimab in advanced cancers. Sequenced by immunoSEQ multiplex PCR; TCRdb stores in-frame clones only, minus some. The table includes more than 85,000 clones, around 88% detected once. Here the sequenced sample was CD4+ or CD8+ T cells sorted from blood, taken in a trial of the OX40 agonist ivuxolimab. The receptor set was obtained from an adult with an advanced solid tumor such as melanoma, head and neck, liver or kidney cancer.

This clone was counted once. This rearrangement joins TRBV5-1 to TRBJ1-1, with D possibly TRBD1 on 6 matching bases. This CDR3 has 14 amino acids. V was trimmed by 2 bases and J by 4 bases, leaving 12 bases between them. CDR1 and CDR2 (germline): SGHRS, YFSETQ. The CDR3 coding sequence is TGCGCCAGCAGCTTTTTACAGGGATCCACTGAAGCTTTCTTT. This sequence encodes CASSFLQGSTEAFF.

The chain uses TRBV7-9 and TRBJ1-4; no clear D gene. Germline lookup yields CDR1 SEHNR and CDR2 FQNEAQ (reference sequence). V was trimmed by 3 bases and J by 8 bases, leaving 13 bases between them. The CDR3 spans 14 residues. CDR3 amino acids: CASSLGNLGEKLFF. DNA for the CDR3: TGTGCCAGCAGCTTGGGGAATCTCGGGGAAAAACTGTTTTTT.

The rearrangement joins TRBV4-3 to TRBJ1-5; no definite D call. This CDR3 region has 15 residues. From germline, CDR1 is LGHNA and CDR2 YSLEER. Trimming took off 3 bases at V and 4 bases at J, with 13 bases between the two ends. The CDR3 protein is CASSQSAAPNQPQHF. CDR3 nucleotides: TGCGCCAGCAGCCAGTCAGCAGCGCCTAATCAGCCCCAGCATTTT.

The chain recombines TRBV6-1 with TRBJ1-4, with D hard to call. V lost 4 bases and J lost 12, with 9 bases in between. The CDR3 sequence is 11 residues long. The germline gives CDR1 MNHNS, CDR2 SASEGT. In DNA form, the CDR3 reads TGTGCCAGCAGTGTAGGGAGGGAACTGTTTTTT. Translated: CASSVGRELFF.

This clone was recorded a few times. The chain is built from TRBV28 and TRBJ1-4; maybe TRBD1 (5 bases). Germline V gene sequence: CDR1 MDHEN, CDR2 SYDVKM. V gave up 7 bases and J gave up 5 bases, with 11 bases separating them. The CDR3 extends over 13 amino acids. CDR3: CASKWGGNEKLFF. In DNA, the CDR3 is TGTGCCAGCAAATGGGGGGGAAATGAAAAACTGTTTTTT.

This clone occurred a few times. V is TRBV7-8 and J is TRBJ1-1; weak D call: TRBD1 (5 bases). V lost 5 bases and J 4 bases, leaving 14 bases between the germline ends. CDR1 is SGHVS, CDR2 FQNEAQ, per germline. The length of the CDR3 is 14 residues. Here the CDR3 DNA reads TGTGCCAGCAGCCCCCAGACAGTTAGCACTGAAGCTTTCTTT. Translating gives CASSPQTVSTEAFF.

The chain recombines TRBV5-4 with TRBJ2-7; D might be TRBD2 (5 bases). CDR3 length: 16 amino acids. Germline V gene sequence: CDR1 SGHNT, CDR2 YYREEE (reference sequence). V shed 3 bases and J shed 9 bases, with 25 bases lying between them. The CDR3 reads CASSSTLLVASQRQYF. CDR3 nucleotide sequence: TGTGCCAGCAGCTCTACCTTACTAGTGGCCTCCCAACGGCAGTACTTC. Supplemented by reference TRBV5-4 and TRBJ2-7, the full variable domain reads ETGVTQSPTHLIKTRGQQVTLRCSSQSGHNTVSWYQQALGQGPQFIFQYYREEENGRGNFPPRFSGLQFPNYSSELNVNALELDDSALYLCASSSTLLVASQRQYFGPGTRLTVT.

On this clone: Because it lacks the conserved phenylalanine or tryptophan at the end, this CDR3 is likely a read error. This chain links TRBV6-5 with TRBJ1-6; tentative D call: TRBD1 (6 bases). CDR1 and CDR2 from the germline V gene are MNHEY and SVGAGI. V gave up 3 bases and J gave up 10 bases, with 16 bases separating them. The CDR3 sequence is 15 residues long. The CDR3 here is CASSYSQGSYSPLHL. CDR3 nucleotide sequence: TGTGCCAGCAGTTATTCGCAGGGGTCCTACTCACCCCTCCACCTT.

This clone was observed a handful of times. The chain uses TRBV12-5 and TRBJ2-3; D is ambiguous. The CDR3 contains 13 residues. The V gene's germline CDR1 is LGHNT and CDR2 FRNRAP. Trimming removed 8 bases from V and 2 bases from J, with 11 bases in between. CDR3 loop: CASTTRTTDTQYF. The CDR3 DNA reads as TGTGCTAGTACGACGCGGACCACAGATACGCAGTATTTT. Full variable domain (missing parts from reference TRBV12-5 and TRBJ2-3): DARVTQTPRHKVTEMGQEVTMRCQPILGHNTVFWYRQTMMQGLELLAYFRNRAPLDDSGMPKDRFSAEMPDATLATLKIQPSEPRDSAVYFCASTTRTTDTQYFGPGTRLTVL.

The chain employs TRBV2 and TRBJ2-5; a possible D gene is TRBD2 (6 bases). This CDR3 contains 15 residues. V lost 6 bases to trimming and J lost 0 bases, with 14 bases between them. Germline CDR1 SNHLY, CDR2 FYNNEI. CDR3 coding DNA: TGTGCCAGCAGACTAGTGGGGGACTACCAAGAGACCCAGTACTTC. Amino acid sequence: CASRLVGDYQETQYF.

J is TRBJ2-2 and V is TRBV5-8, with D tentatively TRBD1 or TRBD2 (6 bases each). CDR3 length: 15 residues. Germline-derived CDR1 and CDR2 are SGHTS and YDEGEE. Trimming stripped 6 bases from V and 6 bases from J, with 18 bases between. In DNA, the CDR3 is TGTGCCAGCAATTACGGGGGCGACATCGCCGGGGAGCTGTTTTTT. It translates to CASNYGGDIAGELFF.

The rearrangement uses TRBV5-4 and TRBJ2-5; 7 bases agree with TRBD2. Germline lookup yields CDR1 SGHNT and CDR2 YYREEE (reference sequence). This CDR3 has 15 residues. J was trimmed by 4 bases and V by 3 bases; bases with no gene match: 9. The CDR3 region has the DNA TGTGCCAGCAGCTCAGGACTAGTGGGGACAGAGACCCAGTACTTC. This translates into CASSSGLVGTETQYF.

This clone came up once. V usage is TRBV19 and J usage is TRBJ2-7; 9 bases agree with TRBD1. Germline CDR1 is LNHDA and CDR2 is SQIVND (reference sequence). The CDR3 has 14 amino acids. Losses at the gene ends were 8 bases for V and 5 bases for J; bases not matched to a gene: 10. CDR3 in amino acids: CASDPTGQGHEQYF. CDR3 bases: TGTGCCAGTGACCCTACGGGACAGGGCCACGAGCAGTACTTC. The whole variable domain, remainder taken from reference TRBV19 and TRBJ2-7, is DGGITQSPKYLFRKEGQNVTLSCEQNLNHDAMYWYRQDPGQGLRLIYYSQIVNDFQKGDIAEGYSVSREKKESFPLTVTSAQKNPTAFYLCASDPTGQGHEQYFGPGTRLTVT.

This clone appeared a single time. The rearrangement joins TRBV9 to TRBJ1-1; D uncertain. This CDR3 comprises 14 residues. Trimming stripped 4 bases from V and 1 base from J, with 11 bases between. In germline, CDR1 is SGDLS, CDR2 YYNGEE. CDR3 amino acids: CASSLRHANTEAFF. The CDR3 region has the DNA TGTGCCAGCAGCCTTCGACACGCGAACACTGAAGCTTTCTTT.

V usage is TRBV7-9 and J usage is TRBJ1-2, with D perhaps TRBD1 (5 bases). The CDR3 runs to 13 residues. The V gene lost 4 bases and the J gene lost 4 bases, with 10 bases spanning the gap. Germline lookup yields CDR1 SEHNR and CDR2 FQNEAQ (reference sequence). CDR3 nucleotides: TGTGCCAGCAGCTCCAGGGACTTCTATGGCTACACCTTC. Protein sequence: CASSSRDFYGYTF.

The chain recombines TRBV5-4 with TRBJ1-1; D unclear. Deletions cut 3 bases from V and 5 bases from J, with 14 bases between. Germline lookup yields CDR1 SGHNT and CDR2 YYREEE (reference sequence). The CDR3 sequence is 14 residues long. CDR3 coding DNA: TGTGCCAGCAGCTACGCTCGGGATGGGACTGAAGCTTTCTTT. It specifies CASSYARDGTEAFF.

V is TRBV18 and J is TRBJ1-1; D gene unclear. The CDR3 is 16 residues long. Germline V lookup: CDR1 KGHSH, CDR2 LQKENI. V dropped 3 bases and J dropped 8 bases, with 22 bases sitting between them. CDR3 sequence: CASSPRPAPNEVEAFF. CDR3 nucleotide sequence: TGTGCCAGCTCACCCCGGCCAGCACCAAATGAAGTAGAAGCTTTCTTT.

In DNA form, the CDR3 reads TGCGCCAGCAGCTCTTCCGGGACAGGGTTCAATGAGCAGTTCTTC. This gives the protein CASSSSGTGFNEQFF. The chain couples TRBV5-1 to TRBJ2-1, with 9 nucleotides matching TRBD1. The CDR3 totals 15 residues. Per the germline V gene, CDR1 is SGHRS and CDR2 is YFSETQ. Losses at the gene ends were 3 bases for V and 6 bases for J; bases not matched to a gene: 7.

The rearrangement uses TRBV29-1 and TRBJ1-2; no definite D call. Germline V CDR1 and CDR2: SQVTM, ANQGSEA. CDR3 length: 11 amino acids. The ends were cut back, 3 bases at V and 5 bases at J, with 7 bases in the middle. The CDR3 nucleotides read TGCAGCGTTGACCTGGGGTATGGCTACACCTTC. Translated: CSVDLGYGYTF.

The chain is built from TRBV7-2 and TRBJ1-3, with TRBD1 matching over 7 bases. The CDR3 totals 14 residues. Trimming at V came to 2 bases and at J to 7 bases, leaving 5 bases not matched to a gene. CDR1 is SGHTA and CDR2 is FQGNSA in the germline V gene. The CDR3 loop reads CASSLNRGWNTIYF. The DNA for the CDR3 is TGTGCCAGCAGCTTAAACAGGGGATGGAACACCATATATTTT.

This sequence joins TRBV19 and TRBJ1-2, with D possibly matching TRBD1 (5 bases). Trimming pared 4 bases from V and 0 bases from J, leaving 9 bases between. Germline V CDR1 and CDR2: LNHDA, SQIVND (reference sequence). This CDR3 comprises 14 residues. CDR3 in DNA: TGTGCCAGTAGTACCCTGACAGCTAACTATGGCTACACCTTC. It translates to CASSTLTANYGYTF.

The chain has TRBV5-4 and TRBJ2-1; 11 bases map to TRBD1. The CDR3 sequence is 15 residues long. J was trimmed by 16 bases and V by 5 bases; bases with no gene match: 17. The V gene's germline CDR1 is SGHNT and CDR2 YYREEE (reference sequence). The CDR3 nucleotides read TGTGCCAGCAGACCCCCGGGACAGGGGGTACGGCGTGGCTTCTTC. Translation: CASRPPGQGVRRGFF.

With regard to this clone: A read error is likely, as this CDR3 ends without the conserved phenylalanine or tryptophan. The chain uses TRBV6-6 and TRBJ1-6, with 8 bases fitting TRBD1. V shed 6 bases and J 7 bases; nucleotides not matched to a gene: 2. This CDR3 region has 13 residues. CDR1 and CDR2 from the germline V gene are MNHNY and SVGAGI (reference sequence). The CDR3 DNA reads TGTGCCAGCAGCGACAGGGGAAATTCACCCCTCCACCTT. Translating gives CASSDRGNSPLHL.

The chain joins TRBV7-7 to TRBJ2-1; no firm D call. CDR3 length: 14 residues. Trimming pared 1 base from V and 8 bases from J, leaving 12 bases between. CDR1 and CDR2 from the germline V gene are SSHAT and FNYEAQ (reference sequence). The chain's CDR3 is CASSLDGRGDEQFF. The DNA of the CDR3 is TGTGCCAGCAGCTTAGACGGTCGAGGCGATGAGCAGTTCTTC.

The gene calls are TRBV7-9 and TRBJ2-1, with 10 bases aligning to TRBD1. Germline V gene data show CDR1 as SEHNR and CDR2 as FQNEAQ (reference sequence). V trimming: 5 bases; J trimming: 5 bases; junction bases outside the gene matches: 6. The CDR3 totals 15 residues. The CDR3 here is CASSRDRGTNNEQFF. In DNA form, the CDR3 reads TGTGCCAGCAGCCGGGACAGGGGCACCAACAATGAGCAGTTCTTC.

This chain uses TRBV5-1 with TRBJ2-7; 7 nucleotides agree with TRBD1. V was pared by 0 bases and J by 5 bases, with 8 bases of the junction left unmatched. The CDR3 loop spans 15 amino acids. Germline lookup yields CDR1 SGHRS and CDR2 YFSETQ. The chain's CDR3 is CASSLGTGRTDEQYF. The CDR3 DNA follows: TGCGCCAGCAGCTTGGGGACAGGAAGGACGGACGAGCAGTACTTC.

J is TRBJ1-1 and V is TRBV6-5; no definite D call. Germline V gene lookup returns CDR1 MNHEY and CDR2 SVGAGI. V shed 7 bases and J shed 5 bases, with 17 bases lying between them. CDR3 length: 14 amino acids. The CDR3: CASTERVEGTEAFF. CDR3 sequence (DNA): TGTGCCAGCACCGAAAGGGTGGAAGGGACTGAAGCTTTCTTT.

V usage is TRBV4-3 and J usage is TRBJ1-1; perhaps TRBD1 as D (5 bases). V lost 2 bases and J lost 6, with 13 bases in between. The CDR3 runs to 14 residues. Germline assignment: CDR1 LGHNA and CDR2 YSLEER. The CDR3 region has the DNA TGCGCCAGCAGCCAAACTACCGTCAGGGCTGAAGCTTTCTTT. This encodes CASSQTTVRAEAFF.

Written as DNA, the CDR3 is TGTGCCAGCAGTTCTGGGACAGCGAGGATTCAGTACTTC. It translates to CASSSGTARIQYF. This chain connects TRBV27 to TRBJ2-4, with 7 bases identical to TRBD1. Germline V gene sequence: CDR1 MNHEY, CDR2 SMNVEV (reference sequence). The CDR3 sequence is 13 residues long. With 4 bases clipped from V and 10 bases from J, the junction kept 7 bases outside the gene matches.